The 7 T cell receptor beta chains presented below share a single source sample, sequenced in a study of blood T cell repertoires in COVID-19 (TCRdb year 2020). The library came from the immunoSEQ multiplex PCR assay. TCRdb provides this immuneACCESS table in a form limited to in-frame rearrangements. Some clones are lacking; in checked studies, under half of them reflect an unresolved V gene, and why the rest are absent is not known. This sample gives some 420,000 clones in total; over 75% of them show up just once. The ten largest account for 1% to 1.3% of the sample. The sequenced sample consisted of PBMCs or T cells enriched from blood (not recorded which). These receptors came from a man aged 25 to 45 who had recovered from COVID-19.

The chain has TRBV30 and TRBJ1-1; TRBD1 agrees at 9 bases. The J segment lost 4 bases and the V segment lost 3 bases, leaving 0 bases of the junction unmatched. The germline gives CDR1 GTSNPN, CDR2 SVGIG (reference sequence). This CDR3 contains 12 residues. In DNA form, the CDR3 reads TGTGCCTGGAGACAGGGGGCCACTGAAGCTTTCTTT. Residues: CAWRQGATEAFF.

The chain combines TRBV27 with TRBJ2-1; D call uncertain. Germline CDR1 is MNHEY and CDR2 is SMNVEV (reference sequence). Trimming removed 5 bases from V and 7 bases from J, with 12 bases in between. There are 13 residues in the CDR3. The CDR3 nucleotides read TGTGCCAGCAGTACGGTGCCCTGGAATGAGCAGTTCTTC. Translating it yields CASSTVPWNEQFF.

The chain joins TRBV7-8 to TRBJ1-1, with TRBD1 matching 10 bases. The ends lost 3 bases at V and 4 bases at J; junction bases unmatched: 5. The CDR3 totals 15 residues. CDR1 is SGHVS, CDR2 FQNEAQ, per germline. The CDR3 is CASSFRDRGGTEAFF. CDR3 DNA: TGTGCCAGCAGCTTCCGGGACAGGGGTGGCACTGAAGCTTTCTTT.

The count of this clone is one. The chain uses TRBV2 and TRBJ1-1; D not certain. Germline CDR1 reads SNHLY; CDR2 reads FYNNEI. The ends were cut back, 4 bases at V and 5 bases at J, with 11 bases in the middle. The CDR3 contains 13 residues. Written as DNA, the CDR3 is TGTGCCAGCAGTGCCCAAATAGAAACTGAAGCTTTCTTT. It encodes CASSAQIETEAFF.

J is TRBJ1-5 and V is TRBV28; a possible D gene is TRBD1 (6 bases). The CDR3 contains 14 residues. The V and J ends lost 4 bases and 3 bases respectively, with 10 bases between them. CDR1 and CDR2 (germline): MDHEN, SYDVKM. CDR3 DNA sequence: TGTGCCAGCAGTTCCACAGGGATCAATCAGCCCCAGCATTTT. It codes for CASSSTGINQPQHF.

Points on this clone: The same CDR3 is also encoded by other DNA sequences in this sample. The rearrangement joins TRBV28 to TRBJ2-3; TRBD1 agrees at 9 bases. After removal of 4 bases from V and 4 bases from J, the junction contained 6 bases not matched to a gene. The germline V gene has CDR1 MDHEN and CDR2 SYDVKM. The CDR3 totals 15 residues. CDR3 nucleotide sequence: TGTGCCAGCAGTTCGCCGGGACAGGGTGCAGATACGCAGTATTTT. It is translated as CASSSPGQGADTQYF.

This chain joins TRBV27 and TRBJ2-2; the match to TRBD1 covers 8 bases. J lost 4 bases, V lost 5 bases, and 12 bases had no gene match. Germline V CDR1 and CDR2: MNHEY, SMNVEV (reference sequence). The CDR3 loop spans 17 amino acids. CDR3 sequence (DNA): TGTGCCAGCAGTCCATCCCCAGGACAGGGACCCACCGGGGAGCTGTTTTTT. It yields the protein CASSPSPGQGPTGELFF.